Below, 10 T cell receptor beta chains from the same sample are listed, as sequenced in a study of vaccination and CD4 T cells after COVID-19. The Oncomine TCR Beta short-read assay generated sequence data from the DNA of cultured CD4+ T cells. TCRdb independently ran MiXCR on the PCR reads; one entry per CDR3 protein. The sample consists of under 30,000 distinct CDR3 sequences, roughly 40% of them appearing once. Their specific antigens are unknown. The treatment is: roughly 11-day PBMC culture with coronavirus spike peptide pools or control peptides (ViraFEST assay). Material for sequencing was CD4+ T cells from blood, cultured in vitro. These receptors originate from a human donor who had recovered from COVID-19.

V usage is TRBV28 and J usage is TRBJ2-3; 10 bases line up with TRBD2. The CDR3 sequence is 14 residues long. From germline, CDR1 is MDHEN and CDR2 SYDVKM. V trimming: 5 bases; J trimming: 4 bases; junction bases outside the gene matches: 3. The CDR3 protein is CASSGLAGADTQYF. In DNA, the CDR3 is TGTGCCAGCAGTGGGCTAGCGGGGGCAGATACGCAGTATTTT.

The rearrangement uses TRBV18 and TRBJ2-5; perhaps TRBD1 as D (5 bases). The CDR3 sequence is 12 residues long. Trimming removed 2 bases from V and 4 bases from J, with 5 bases in between. Germline CDR1 is KGHSH and CDR2 is LQKENI. In DNA form, the CDR3 reads TGTGCCAGCTCACCAGGGGCAGAGACCCAGTACTTC. It specifies CASSPGAETQYF.

This clonotype was observed a single time. The J gene is TRBJ2-7, the V gene TRBV6-2 or TRBV6-3; 13 nucleotides align to TRBD2. J lost 7 bases, V lost 6 bases, and 9 bases had no gene match. CDR1 MNHEY and CDR2 SVGEGT come from the germline V gene. The CDR3 has 15 amino acids. CDR3 in amino acids: CASSFRGLAGVEQYF. The CDR3, as DNA: TGTGCCAGCAGCTTCCGTGGACTAGCGGGAGTTGAGCAGTACTTC.

The gene calls are TRBV19 and TRBJ1-1, with 8 nucleotides matching TRBD1. From germline, CDR1 is LNHDA and CDR2 SQIVND (reference sequence). The CDR3 is made up of 14 amino acids. Germline trimming cut 6 bases from V and 5 bases from J; bases unmatched to any gene: 8. The CDR3 sequence is CASSDRTGRTEAFF. In DNA, the CDR3 is TGTGCCAGTAGCGACCGGACAGGGCGGACTGAAGCTTTCTTT.

The chain links TRBV19 to TRBJ1-6, with 8 bases matching TRBD1. From germline, CDR1 is LNHDA and CDR2 SQIVND (reference sequence). V trimming: 5 bases; J trimming: 10 bases; junction bases outside the gene matches: 7. The CDR3 length is 14 residues. The CDR3 DNA is TGTGCCAGTAGTGCAGGGGGCAAAGGCTCACCCCTCCACTTT. It yields the protein CASSAGGKGSPLHF.

This clonotype was found a few times. This sequence joins TRBV28 and TRBJ2-5, with 9 bases lining up with TRBD1. The CDR3 runs to 12 residues. Germline V gene sequence: CDR1 MDHEN, CDR2 SYDVKM. With V trimmed by 7 bases and J by 5 bases, 2 bases remained unmatched. The CDR3 DNA follows: TGTGCCAGCACAGGGACAGGGGAGACCCAGTACTTC. Its protein product is CASTGTGETQYF.

The V gene is TRBV28, the J gene TRBJ2-1, with D perhaps matching TRBD1 (6 bases). The germline CDR1 and CDR2 sequences are MDHEN and SYDVKM. The germline V and J ends were trimmed by 6 bases and 8 bases, with 14 bases remaining between them. The CDR3 is 13 amino acids. For the CDR3, the DNA is TGTGCCAGCAGCCCCCCAACAGGGCATGAGCAGTTCTTC. It encodes CASSPPTGHEQFF.

The chain recombines TRBV12-3 or TRBV12-4 with TRBJ2-5; 14 nucleotides line up with TRBD2. The CDR3 is 14 residues long. The ends lost 6 bases at V and 5 bases at J; junction bases unmatched: 2. The CDR3 DNA reads as TGTGCCAGCAGGCGGACTAGCGGGGGGGAGACCCAGTACTTC. Encoded protein: CASRRTSGGETQYF.

There are a few counts of this clonotype. The rearrangement joins TRBV6-1 to TRBJ2-2; possible D gene TRBD1, 5 bases. V dropped 11 bases and J dropped 5 bases, with 18 bases sitting between them. CDR3 length: 14 residues. The V gene's germline CDR1 is MNHNS and CDR2 SASEGT. The CDR3 sequence: CAGREGVLTGELFF. CDR3 sequence (DNA): TGTGCCGGTAGAGAAGGGGTGTTAACCGGGGAGCTGTTTTTT.

This sequence joins TRBV9 and TRBJ2-2; 7 bases match TRBD1. Germline V gene lookup returns CDR1 SGDLS and CDR2 YYNGEE. V was clipped by 4 bases and J by 1 base; unmatched bases: 4. This CDR3 contains 15 residues. DNA for the CDR3: TGTGCCAGCAGCCCGCGGACAGGGAACACCGGGGAGCTGTTTTTT. It specifies CASSPRTGNTGELFF.